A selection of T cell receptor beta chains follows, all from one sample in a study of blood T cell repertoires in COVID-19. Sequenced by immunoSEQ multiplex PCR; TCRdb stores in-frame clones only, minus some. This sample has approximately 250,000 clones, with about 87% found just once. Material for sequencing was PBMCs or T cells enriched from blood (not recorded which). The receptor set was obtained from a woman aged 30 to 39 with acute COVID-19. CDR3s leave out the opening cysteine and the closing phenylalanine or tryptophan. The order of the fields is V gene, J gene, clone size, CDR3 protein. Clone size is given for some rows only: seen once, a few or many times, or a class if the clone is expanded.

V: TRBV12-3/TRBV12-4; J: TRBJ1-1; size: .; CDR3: ASRRDSASEAF
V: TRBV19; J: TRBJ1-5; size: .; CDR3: ASSTAGGWDQPQH
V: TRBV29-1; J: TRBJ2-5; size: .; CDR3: SVTELAGEETQY
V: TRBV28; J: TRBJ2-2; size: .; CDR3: ASTRDRGPGELF
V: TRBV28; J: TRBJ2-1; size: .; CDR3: ASSFGTGGGEQF
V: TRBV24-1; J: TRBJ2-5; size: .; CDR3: ATSDPGQRQETQY
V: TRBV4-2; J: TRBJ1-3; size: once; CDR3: ASSQEGSVQGGNTIY
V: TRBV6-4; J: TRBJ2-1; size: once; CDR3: ASSPGREGLEEQF
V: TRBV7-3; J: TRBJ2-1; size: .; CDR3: ASSLMGSGSSTYNEQF
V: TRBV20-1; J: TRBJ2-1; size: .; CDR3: SASLQGSFDEQF
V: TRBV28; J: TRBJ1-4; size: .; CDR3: ASSLIGTGGASNEKLF
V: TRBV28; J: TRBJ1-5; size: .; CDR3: ASSLYPTASNQPQH
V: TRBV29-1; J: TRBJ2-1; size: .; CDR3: SVATLGGRRYNEQF
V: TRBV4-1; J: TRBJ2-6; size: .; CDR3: ASSQVGGFSGANVLT
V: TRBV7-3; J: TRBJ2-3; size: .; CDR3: ASSLGTSYTDTQY
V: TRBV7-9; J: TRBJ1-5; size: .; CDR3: ASSPLGGVLSNQPQH
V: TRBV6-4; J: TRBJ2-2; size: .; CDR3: ASSETGEAGELF
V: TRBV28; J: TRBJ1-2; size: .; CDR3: ASSLGGTNYGYT
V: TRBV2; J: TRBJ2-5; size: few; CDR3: ASSVILQETQY
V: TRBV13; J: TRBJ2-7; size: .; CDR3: ASSLEGIGTPADEQY
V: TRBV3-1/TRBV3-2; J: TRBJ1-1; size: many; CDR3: ASSQTISGTEAF
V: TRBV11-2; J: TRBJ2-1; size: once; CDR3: ASSQRETSGRWNEQF
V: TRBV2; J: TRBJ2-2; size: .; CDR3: ASNRLAGAGELF
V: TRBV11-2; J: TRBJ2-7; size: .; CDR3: ASSDKIGGAYEQY
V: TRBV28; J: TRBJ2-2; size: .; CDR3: ASLAGGRTGELF
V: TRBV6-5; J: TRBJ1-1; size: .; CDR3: ASRANSYTEAF
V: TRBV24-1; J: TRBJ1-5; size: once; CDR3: AIQGMSNQPQH
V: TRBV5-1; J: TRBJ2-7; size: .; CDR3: ASSLDRAYEQY
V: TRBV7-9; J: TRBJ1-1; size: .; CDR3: ASSLAQGNTEAF
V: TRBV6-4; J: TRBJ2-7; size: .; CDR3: ASRLDSSGPYEQY
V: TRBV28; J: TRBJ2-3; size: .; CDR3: ASRISGDTQY
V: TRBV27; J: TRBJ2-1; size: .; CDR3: ASRTGGLAGVMQF
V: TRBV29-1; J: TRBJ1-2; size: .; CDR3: SALGDTRFGYT
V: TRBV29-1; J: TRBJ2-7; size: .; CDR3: SVATGTGDYEQY
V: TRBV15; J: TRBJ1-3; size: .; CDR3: ATSRTQDRGPSNTIY
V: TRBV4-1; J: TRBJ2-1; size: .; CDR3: ASSPIGREGRDEQF
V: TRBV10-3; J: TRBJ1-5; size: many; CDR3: AISGGQSILGQPQH
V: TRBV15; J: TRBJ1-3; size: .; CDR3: ATSRTGGPGNTIY
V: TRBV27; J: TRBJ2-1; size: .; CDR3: ASSLIAGGLTYNEQF
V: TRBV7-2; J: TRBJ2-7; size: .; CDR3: ASSLFRGRAHEQY
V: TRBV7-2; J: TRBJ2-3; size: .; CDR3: ASSPTYLGGSLTDTQY
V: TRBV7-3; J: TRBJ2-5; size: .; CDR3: ASSIRSGTKETQY
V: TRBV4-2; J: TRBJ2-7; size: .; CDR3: ASSQAGTGRSYEQY
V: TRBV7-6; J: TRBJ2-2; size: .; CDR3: ASSLNSGEFTGELF
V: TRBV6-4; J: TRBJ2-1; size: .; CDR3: ASSRSGTSGIRGYNEQF